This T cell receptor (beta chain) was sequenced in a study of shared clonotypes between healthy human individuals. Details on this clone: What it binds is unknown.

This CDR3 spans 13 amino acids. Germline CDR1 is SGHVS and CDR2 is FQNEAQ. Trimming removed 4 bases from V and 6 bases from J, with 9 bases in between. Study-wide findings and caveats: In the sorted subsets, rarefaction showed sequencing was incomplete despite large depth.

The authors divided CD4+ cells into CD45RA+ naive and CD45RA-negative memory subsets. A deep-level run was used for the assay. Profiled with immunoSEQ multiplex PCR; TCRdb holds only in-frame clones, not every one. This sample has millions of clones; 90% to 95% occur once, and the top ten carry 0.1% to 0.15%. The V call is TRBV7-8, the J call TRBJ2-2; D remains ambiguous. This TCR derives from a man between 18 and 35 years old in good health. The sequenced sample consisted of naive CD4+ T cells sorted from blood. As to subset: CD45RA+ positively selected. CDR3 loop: CASSSREPGELFF. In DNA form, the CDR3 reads TGTGCCAGCAGCTCCCGAGAACCCGGGGAGCTGTTTTTT.